A single sample gave rise to the 20 T cell receptor beta chains below, sequenced in a study of CD4+ T cells in melanoma. Assay used: immunoSEQ multiplex PCR; TCRdb lists only in-frame clones, some missing. The repertoire holds more than 110,000 clones, around 90% seen once, with 1.5% in the top ten. The receptors were sampled from a human donor with melanoma.

This chain joins TRBV14 and TRBJ2-3; no firm D call. V lost 3 bases and J lost 4, with 11 bases in between. Germline CDR1 and CDR2: SGHDN and FVKESK. The CDR3 sequence is 14 residues long. CDR3 sequence: CASSHRVGSDTQYF. The CDR3 coding sequence is TGTGCCAGCAGCCACCGAGTCGGGTCAGATACGCAGTATTTT. The variable domain in full, with the rest retrieved from reference TRBV14 and TRBJ2-3, is EAGVTQFPSHSVIEKGQTVTLRCDPISGHDNLYWYRRVMGKEIKFLLHFVKESKQDESGMPNNRFLAERTGGTYSTLKVQPAELEDSGVYFCASSHRVGSDTQYFGPGTRLTVL.

This clone was seen once. The V and J genes are TRBV30 and TRBJ2-3, with 9 nucleotides matching TRBD2. V was clipped by 4 bases and J by 0 bases; unmatched bases: 2. This CDR3 spans 14 amino acids. Germline assignment: CDR1 GTSNPN and CDR2 SVGIG (reference sequence). As DNA, the CDR3 is TGTGCCTGGACTAGCGGGGTTAGCACAGATACGCAGTATTTT. Amino acids: CAWTSGVSTDTQYF.

This clone was recorded once. V and J are TRBV2 and TRBJ2-7, with D hard to call. V lost 4 bases to trimming and J lost 2 bases, with 9 bases between them. The V gene's germline CDR1 is SNHLY and CDR2 FYNNEI. The CDR3 is 13 residues long. The CDR3 reads CASSVAGTYEQYF. The CDR3 DNA reads TGTGCCAGCAGTGTTGCAGGTACCTACGAGCAGTACTTC.

CDR3 sequence reads: CASSQNRPDTQYF. Written as DNA, the CDR3 is TGTGCCAGCAGCCAAAATCGACCTGATACGCAGTATTTT. The rearrangement uses TRBV2 and TRBJ2-3; no firm D call. Germline CDR1 and CDR2: SNHLY and FYNNEI. V lost 6 bases and J lost 6, with 13 bases in between. CDR3 length: 13 amino acids.

The CDR3 sequence: CASSESLASYEQYF. DNA of the CDR3: TGCGCCAGCAGTGAGTCGCTAGCCTCCTACGAGCAGTACTTC. The gene calls are TRBV10-2 and TRBJ2-7; D may be TRBD2 (5 bases). Germline CDR1 and CDR2: WSHSY and SAAADI. V gave up 0 bases and J gave up 0 bases, with 6 bases separating them. The CDR3 runs to 14 residues.

The gene calls are TRBV11-1 and TRBJ1-5; D might be TRBD1 (5 bases). Germline V CDR1 and CDR2: SGHAT, FQDESV (reference sequence). The CDR3 length is 17 residues. With 5 bases removed from V and 2 bases from J, the gap between germline ends came to 19 bases. The CDR3 reads CASSTVYWGLGNQPQHF. The CDR3 DNA reads as TGTGCCAGCAGCACCGTGTACTGGGGACTAGGCAATCAGCCCCAGCATTTT.

The CDR3 loop reads CASSLNLGTEAFF. CDR3 DNA sequence: TGCGCCAGCAGCCTCAACTTGGGGACTGAAGCTTTCTTT. This sequence joins TRBV5-1 and TRBJ1-1; D gene uncertain. Germline CDR1 SGHRS, CDR2 YFSETQ. V dropped 4 bases and J dropped 5 bases, with 12 bases sitting between them. There are 13 residues in the CDR3.

The chain couples TRBV5-1 to TRBJ1-2; 8 bases map to TRBD1. CDR1 is SGHRS and CDR2 is YFSETQ in the germline V gene. With V trimmed by 4 bases and J by 2 bases, 10 bases remained unmatched. The CDR3 sequence is 16 residues long. The CDR3 reads CASSPSGGAGNYGYTF. CDR3 DNA sequence: TGCGCCAGCAGCCCCTCAGGGGGCGCAGGAAACTATGGCTACACCTTC.

In this sample, this clone turned up a few times. The chain joins TRBV5-4 to TRBJ1-1; D unclear. The CDR3 runs 15 residues. Trimming pared 1 base from V and 6 bases from J, leaving 16 bases between. Looked up from germline, CDR1 is SGHNT and CDR2 is YYREEE (reference sequence). The CDR3 here is CASSLYDRAGAEAFF. The CDR3, as DNA: TGTGCCAGCAGCTTGTATGATCGAGCCGGGGCTGAAGCTTTCTTT.

The CDR3 bases are TGCGCCAGCAGTCTGGCGCTAGCGGCCTACAATGAGCAGTTCTTC. Encoded protein: CASSLALAAYNEQFF. This chain uses TRBV10-2 with TRBJ2-1; 7 nucleotides match TRBD2. Germline CDR1 reads WSHSY; CDR2 reads SAAADI. The CDR3 loop spans 15 amino acids. The V and J ends lost 5 bases and 2 bases, in that order; junction bases with no gene match: 6.

The rearrangement links TRBV30 to TRBJ2-3; 9 bases map to TRBD2. Trimming removed 0 bases from V and 0 bases from J; junction bases left unmatched: 10. Germline lookup yields CDR1 GTSNPN and CDR2 SVGIG (reference sequence). The CDR3 is made up of 18 amino acids. CDR3 sequence (DNA): TGTGCCTGGAGTGTTGGCCGCGGGGGGGCGACTAGCACAGATACGCAGTATTTT. Translation gives CAWSVGRGGATSTDTQYF.

V gene TRBV18 combines with J gene TRBJ1-4; no clear D gene. Germline values: CDR1 KGHSH, CDR2 LQKENI. The CDR3 is made up of 14 amino acids. Trimming cost V 3 bases and J 1 base, with 6 bases left between them. CDR3 DNA sequence: TGTGCCAGCTCACCTGGGGTAACTAATGAAAAACTGTTTTTT. Its protein is CASSPGVTNEKLFF.

This sequence joins TRBV6-6 and TRBJ1-4, with no clear D. Germline values: CDR1 MNHNY, CDR2 SVGAGI (reference sequence). V was clipped by 4 bases and J by 8 bases, with 14 bases between them. The CDR3 runs 14 residues. The CDR3 DNA reads TGTGCCAGCAGTTTGTTGGGTTCAGGAGAAAAACTGTTTTTT. This encodes CASSLLGSGEKLFF.

V is TRBV5-1 and J is TRBJ2-7; weak D call: TRBD1 (5 bases). Trimming shortened V by 4 bases and J by 4 bases, and 12 bases separated the two germline ends. Germline-derived CDR1 and CDR2 are SGHRS and YFSETQ. This CDR3 is built from 13 residues. CDR3 in amino acids: CASSPDSPYEQYF. Written as DNA, the CDR3 is TGCGCCAGCAGCCCAGACAGTCCATACGAGCAGTACTTC.

This sequence joins TRBV5-1 and TRBJ2-7, with D perhaps TRBD1 (6 bases). Trimming took off 3 bases at V and 1 base at J, with 14 bases between the two ends. In germline, CDR1 is SGHRS, CDR2 YFSETQ. The CDR3 loop spans 15 amino acids. The CDR3 DNA follows: TGCGCCAGCAGCTCGACAGGACTGGCATCCTACGAGCAGTACTTC. Its translation: CASSSTGLASYEQYF.

This chain connects TRBV10-3 to TRBJ1-3, with D perhaps matching TRBD1 (6 bases). CDR1 and CDR2 from the germline V gene are ENHRY and SYGVKD. This CDR3 is built from 14 residues. V shed 6 bases and J shed 0 bases, with 9 bases lying between them. The CDR3 DNA reads TGTGCCATCAGAGGACAGATCTCTGGAAACACCATATATTTT. It codes for CAIRGQISGNTIYF.

The chain has TRBV10-3 and TRBJ1-2; perhaps TRBD1 as D (5 bases). This CDR3 is built from 15 residues. Germline V gene lookup returns CDR1 ENHRY and CDR2 SYGVKD. The V gene lost 3 bases and the J gene lost 8 bases, with 19 bases spanning the gap. The CDR3 sequence is CAISESTGREGGYTF. The CDR3 bases are TGTGCCATCAGTGAAAGTACGGGCAGGGAAGGAGGCTACACCTTC.

The V gene is TRBV6-5, the J gene TRBJ1-5; D may be TRBD1 (6 bases). The length of the CDR3 is 14 residues. V was trimmed by 6 bases and J by 3 bases, leaving 12 bases between them. Germline V gives CDR1 MNHEY, CDR2 SVGAGI. CDR3 coding DNA: TGTGCCAGCAGCCCCAACAGGGACAATCAGCCCCAGCATTTT. It translates to CASSPNRDNQPQHF.

The chain links TRBV2 to TRBJ1-4; D remains ambiguous. This CDR3 spans 11 amino acids. Germline V CDR1 and CDR2: SNHLY, FYNNEI. V shed 2 bases and J shed 7 bases, with 2 bases lying between them. The CDR3 DNA sequence: TGTGCCAGCAGTGAAACTGAAAAACTGTTTTTT. This encodes CASSETEKLFF.

The V and J genes are TRBV6-5 and TRBJ1-5, with D possibly TRBD1 on 5 matching bases. Trimming cost V 6 bases and J 3 bases, with 9 bases left between them. This CDR3 contains 13 residues. CDR1 and CDR2 (germline): MNHEY, SVGAGI. The CDR3 loop reads CASRDSPNQPQHF. Written as DNA, the CDR3 is TGTGCCAGCAGAGACAGCCCCAATCAGCCCCAGCATTTT.